The rows below give T cell receptor beta chains drawn from one sample of a study of T-cell reconstitution after alpha-beta-depleted transplantation in children. TCRdb re-called the PCR reads through MiXCR, storing one row per CDR3 protein. The sample records about 540,000 distinct CDR3 sequences, approximately 16% being singletons. Here the sequenced sample was PBMCs from the stem cell graft donor, taken from the stem cell graft. These receptors all come from a human donor who donated a stem cell graft to a child with acute lymphoblastic leukemia. Both conserved end residues are part of each CDR3. D genes are given only for firm matches. Some rows have no size entry. The others give once, few or many, or a class for an expanded clone.

clone_size j_call d_call v_call cdr3_aa cdr3_nt
- TRBJ1-1 - TRBV12-3/TRBV12-4 CASLVRQNTEAFF TGTGCCAGCTTGGTCAGGCAGAACACTGAAGCTTTCTTT
- TRBJ2-7 - TRBV5-1 CASRGGATPYEQYF TGCGCCAGCAGGGGTGGGGCAACCCCCTACGAGCAGTACTTC
few TRBJ2-5 - TRBV27 CASSFGADTEETQYF TGTGCCAGCAGTTTCGGGGCGGACACCGAAGAGACCCAGTACTTC
- TRBJ1-5 TRBD1 TRBV18 CASSIQQTGGADQPQHF TGTGCCAGCTCAATCCAACAGACAGGGGGAGCGGATCAGCCCCAGCATTTT
few TRBJ2-7 TRBD2 TRBV5-1 CASSLDKAGVGYEQYF TGCGCCAGCAGCTTGGACAAAGCGGGAGTAGGTTACGAGCAGTACTTC
- TRBJ2-3 TRBD2 TRBV5-1 CASSFGMREVITDTQYF TGCGCCAGCAGCTTTGGAATGCGGGAGGTAATCACAGATACGCAGTATTTT
- TRBJ2-3 TRBD2 TRBV20-1 CSARVRGLAGDTQYF TGCAGTGCTAGAGTCCGGGGGCTAGCGGGAGACACGCAGTATTTT
- TRBJ1-1 - TRBV5-1 CASSFEGNPEAFF TGCGCCAGCAGCTTCGAAGGGAACCCTGAAGCTTTCTTT
- TRBJ2-5 TRBD2 TRBV5-6 CASSLGTSPSQYF TGTGCCAGCAGCTTAGGGACTAGCCCTTCCCAGTACTTC
- TRBJ2-7 - TRBV21-1 CASRETGARYEQYF TGTGCCAGCAGGGAGACAGGGGCCCGCTACGAGCAGTACTTC
- TRBJ2-2 - TRBV20-1 CSAPRDTGELFF TGCAGTGCCCCGAGGGACACCGGGGAGCTGTTTTTT
few TRBJ2-7 TRBD1 TRBV6-1 CASTPDRALPGEQYF TGTGCCAGCACCCCCGACAGGGCGCTGCCGGGCGAGCAGTACTTC
- TRBJ2-1 - TRBV4-1 CASSRYTETGRAYNEQFF TGCGCCAGCAGCCGATATACCGAAACAGGGAGGGCCTACAATGAGCAGTTCTTC
- TRBJ1-1 - TRBV29-1 CSVARTEAFF TGCAGCGTTGCGAGGACTGAAGCTTTCTTT
few TRBJ2-7 TRBD1 TRBV6-5 CASSYGGWDRDNYEQYF TGTGCCAGCAGTTACGGGGGCTGGGACAGGGATAACTACGAGCAGTACTTC
- TRBJ2-7 - TRBV5-1 CASSFLGRSYEQYF TGCGCCAGCAGCTTTTTGGGGCGGTCCTACGAGCAGTACTTC
few TRBJ2-2 TRBD2 TRBV27 CASSFLRSTSGRSGELFF TGTGCCAGCAGTTTCCTCCGATCGACTAGCGGGAGGTCCGGGGAGCTGTTTTTT
few TRBJ2-1 - TRBV24-1 CATATEASYNEQFF TGTGCCACCGCCACCGAAGCCTCCTACAATGAGCAGTTCTTC
- TRBJ2-3 TRBD2 TRBV12-3/TRBV12-4 CASSTGLAGGTQYF TGTGCCAGCAGCACAGGACTAGCGGGAGGTACGCAGTATTTT
few TRBJ2-7 TRBD1 TRBV5-6 CASSVGQGGHEQYF TGTGCCAGCAGCGTGGGACAGGGTGGGCACGAGCAGTACTTC
few TRBJ2-1 TRBD2 TRBV4-1 CASSQSSGRVIWNEQFF TGCGCCAGCAGCCAAAGCAGCGGGAGAGTAATTTGGAATGAGCAGTTCTTC
- TRBJ2-2 TRBD2 TRBV4-1 CASSRPTSGANTGELFF TGCGCCAGCAGCCGACCAACTAGCGGGGCTAACACCGGGGAGCTGTTTTTT
- TRBJ2-7 TRBD2 TRBV12-3/TRBV12-4 CASSRDYQAYEQYF TGTGCCAGCAGCCGGGACTACCAAGCCTACGAGCAGTACTTC
- TRBJ1-4 - TRBV2 CASSAQRGSEKLFF TGTGCCAGCAGTGCGCAAAGGGGGAGTGAAAAACTGTTTTTT
many TRBJ2-1 - TRBV5-1 CASSLASGNNEQFF TGCGCCAGCAGCTTGGCTTCCGGAAACAATGAGCAGTTCTTC
few TRBJ2-7 TRBD1 TRBV10-1 CASSEWESGQGSEQYF TGCGCCAGCAGTGAGTGGGAGTCAGGACAGGGGTCCGAGCAGTACTTC
- TRBJ2-1 TRBD1 TRBV7-2 CASSLGQGSTNEQFF TGTGCCAGCAGCCTAGGACAGGGGAGTACCAATGAGCAGTTCTTC
- TRBJ2-5 TRBD2 TRBV5-5 CASSWPTGASGETQYF TGTGCCAGCAGTTGGCCTACAGGTGCTAGCGGGGAGACCCAGTACTTC
many TRBJ1-1 - TRBV28 CASSFRGGTEAFF TGTGCCAGCAGTTTTCGGGGTGGCACTGAAGCTTTCTTT
few TRBJ2-5 - TRBV7-2 CASSFGSNQETQYF TGTGCCAGCAGCTTTGGGTCTAACCAAGAGACCCAGTACTTC
few TRBJ1-1 - TRBV6-4 CASSADPGTPLPNTEAFF TGTGCCAGCAGTGCCGACCCCGGGACCCCACTACCGAACACTGAAGCTTTCTTT
few TRBJ1-5 - TRBV2 CASSEPGQQHF TGTGCCAGCAGTGAGCCGGGACAACAGCATTTT
- TRBJ2-7 - TRBV9 CASSEGGSGYEQYF TGTGCCAGCAGCGAGGGGGGGAGTGGCTACGAGCAGTACTTC